The clone carrying this T cell receptor beta chain was seen ten or more times. These data come from a study of T cells in Graves' hyperthyroidism and ophthalmopathy. Amplification targeted TCR beta CDR3 regions from RNA transcripts. The TCR CDR3 was amplified in a first-round RT-PCR using the HTBI primer set. From the multiplex PCR reads, TCRdb called clonotypes with MiXCR, one entry per CDR3 protein. The sample includes 350,000 or so distinct CDR3 sequences, 18% of them seen just once. Sequencing was performed on blood. The receptor comes from a woman between 40 and 55 years old with Graves' ophthalmopathy.

The CDR3 region has the DNA TGTGCCAGCAGTTTATCAGGGTTCGCCTCCTACGAGCAGTACTTC. Residues: CASSLSGFASYEQYF. The chain combines TRBV27 with TRBJ2-7; D ambiguous. The CDR3 runs to 15 residues. Germline assignment: CDR1 MNHEY and CDR2 SMNVEV (reference sequence). V lost 0 bases and J lost 0, with 9 bases in between.